The 28 T cell receptor beta chains listed next were all sequenced from one sample in a study of cytomegalovirus exposure and HLA in healthy donors. Primers: 60 Vbeta forward and 13 Jbeta reverse. The repertoire was sequenced with immunoSEQ multiplex PCR; TCRdb's copy has only in-frame clones and lacks some. The table records over 150,000 clones, 84% of them present only once. What was sequenced was PBMCs. Receptors originate from a girl aged 10-17 years in good health and CMV-seropositive.

The chain carries TRBV11-3 and TRBJ2-2, with a possible D match to TRBD1 (8 bases). CDR3 size: 14 residues. Germline CDR1 reads SGHNT; CDR2 reads YENEEA. The V end was cut by 6 bases, the J end by 7 bases, with 15 bases between. The CDR3 sequence: CASSPTGDYGELFF. CDR3 coding DNA: TGTGCCAGCAGTCCGACAGGGGACTACGGGGAGCTGTTTTTT.

V is TRBV19 and J is TRBJ1-2, with D unclear. This CDR3 is built from 13 residues. Germline V lookup: CDR1 LNHDA, CDR2 SQIVND (reference sequence). The V and J ends lost 6 bases and 2 bases respectively, with 10 bases between them. The DNA for the CDR3 is TGTGCCAGTAGGTACAGATCCAACTATGGCTACACCTTC. It is translated as CASRYRSNYGYTF.

The chain is built from TRBV7-2 and TRBJ1-1; D possibly corresponds to TRBD1 (6 bases). The CDR3 is made up of 14 amino acids. V gave up 5 bases and J gave up 4 bases, with 14 bases separating them. Germline values: CDR1 SGHTA, CDR2 FQGNSA. The CDR3 is CASSRNWDTTEAFF. The CDR3 DNA reads TGTGCCAGCAGCCGGAACTGGGACACCACTGAAGCTTTCTTT.

The chain combines TRBV19 with TRBJ2-5, with 8 nucleotides matching TRBD1. Germline trimming cut 6 bases from V and 1 base from J; bases unmatched to any gene: 4. CDR1 is LNHDA, CDR2 SQIVND, per germline (reference sequence). The CDR3 has 14 amino acids. The DNA for the CDR3 is TGTGCCAGTAGGGACAGGGACGGCCAAGAGACCCAGTACTTC. It translates to CASRDRDGQETQYF.

The chain carries TRBV11-2 and TRBJ2-3, with 7 bases lining up with TRBD1. Per the germline V gene, CDR1 is SGHAT and CDR2 is FQNNGV. After removal of 3 bases from V and 0 bases from J, the junction contained 3 bases not matched to a gene. This CDR3 has 15 residues. CDR3 loop: CASSFLGQSTDTQYF. The CDR3 nucleotides read TGTGCCAGCAGCTTCCTGGGACAGAGCACAGATACGCAGTATTTT.

The rearrangement links TRBV6-5 to TRBJ2-5, with D possibly matching TRBD2 (5 bases). Germline CDR1 is MNHEY and CDR2 is SVGAGI. V lost 7 bases, J lost 4 bases, and 16 bases lay in between. The CDR3 has 14 residues. The CDR3 region has the DNA TGTGCCAGCATCCAGACGGGGTTACCAGAGACCCAGTACTTC. Translating it yields CASIQTGLPETQYF.

The gene calls are TRBV6-1 and TRBJ1-5; D unclear. The CDR3 extends over 13 amino acids. Trimming took 6 bases from V and 4 from J, leaving 10 bases between them. Germline CDR1 is MNHNS and CDR2 is SASEGT. The CDR3 loop is CASRPGSNQPQHF. As DNA, the CDR3 is TGTGCCAGCAGACCGGGTAGTAATCAGCCCCAGCATTTT.

V usage is TRBV2 and J usage is TRBJ2-6, with D uncertain. The CDR3 is made up of 15 amino acids. Per the germline V gene, CDR1 is SNHLY and CDR2 is FYNNEI. V was pared by 6 bases and J by 0 bases, with 9 bases between. Written as DNA, the CDR3 is TGTGCCAGCAGGGAGACTGGCTCTGGGGCCAACGTCCTGACTTTC. It encodes CASRETGSGANVLTF.

The chain combines TRBV10-2 with TRBJ1-1, with 7 nucleotides matching TRBD1. The CDR3 has 13 residues. Trimming cost V 11 bases and J 1 base; bases outside gene matches: 7. Per the germline V gene, CDR1 is WSHSY and CDR2 is SAAADI. In DNA, the CDR3 is TGCGCCGGAAGACAGGGTGGGAACACTGAAGCTTTCTTT. Translation: CAGRQGGNTEAFF.

J is TRBJ2-1 and V is TRBV5-1, with TRBD2 matching 13 bases. The V gene end was trimmed by 6 bases and the J gene end by 4 bases; junction bases not matched to a gene: 4. Germline V lookup: CDR1 SGHRS, CDR2 YFSETQ. This CDR3 is built from 15 residues. CDR3: CASTGLAGVYNEQFF. The CDR3 DNA sequence: TGCGCCAGCACCGGACTAGCGGGGGTATACAATGAGCAGTTCTTC.

On this clone: A read error may produce the germline difference seen at one junction end. The V gene is TRBV7-9, the J gene TRBJ2-1, with a weak D call TRBD2 (5 bases). CDR3 length: 14 residues. The germline V gene has CDR1 SEHNR and CDR2 FQNEAQ (reference sequence). CDR3 region: CVSSLATRSNEQFF. The DNA of the CDR3 is TGTGTCAGCAGCTTAGCAACTAGATCCAATGAGCAGTTCTTC.

The gene calls are TRBV5-5 and TRBJ2-2, with 10 bases fitting TRBD2. Germline V gene lookup returns CDR1 SGHKS and CDR2 YYEKEE (reference sequence). Germline trimming cut 3 bases from V and 9 bases from J; bases unmatched to any gene: 11. The CDR3 extends over 16 amino acids. The CDR3, as DNA: TGTGCCAGCAGCTGGACTGTAGCGGGGGGCGACCGGGAGCTGTTTTTT. It codes for CASSWTVAGGDRELFF.

The chain carries TRBV6-4 and TRBJ2-3; 9 bases are shared with TRBD1. Germline CDR1 MRHNA, CDR2 SNTAGT. The length of the CDR3 is 14 residues. J lost 6 bases, V lost 6 bases, and 7 bases had no gene match. CDR3 sequence reads: CASRRDRDTDTQYF. CDR3 bases: TGTGCCAGCAGGAGGGACAGGGACACGGATACGCAGTATTTT.

This chain connects TRBV13 to TRBJ2-7; a weak D match, TRBD1 (6 bases). V gave up 1 base and J gave up 6 bases, with 7 bases separating them. The CDR3 contains 12 residues. The germline V gene has CDR1 PRHDT and CDR2 FYEKMQ (reference sequence). CDR3 DNA: TGTGCCAGCAGCTTAGAGGGGGTCGAGCAGTACTTC. Residues: CASSLEGVEQYF.

The chain combines TRBV6-1 with TRBJ2-3; 13 bases line up with TRBD2. Trimming at V came to 4 bases and at J to 2 bases, leaving 3 bases not matched to a gene. The CDR3 runs 16 residues. CDR1 and CDR2 (germline): MNHNS, SASEGT. DNA for the CDR3: TGTGCCAGCAGTGTGACTAGCGGGGGGTTCACAGATACGCAGTATTTT. This gives the protein CASSVTSGGFTDTQYF.

The chain recombines TRBV7-9 with TRBJ2-3, with 8 positions matching TRBD2. J gave up 6 bases and V 5 bases, and 10 bases lay outside the gene matches. CDR3 length: 15 residues. Per the germline V gene, CDR1 is SEHNR and CDR2 is FQNEAQ (reference sequence). The CDR3 DNA follows: TGTGCCAGCAGCCCAAGGGGACTAGAACTCGATACGCAGTATTTT. Its translation is CASSPRGLELDTQYF. Variable domain in full (rest from reference TRBV7-9 and TRBJ2-3): DTGVSQNPRHKITKRGQNVTFRCDPISEHNRLYWYRQTLGQGPEFLTYFQNEAQLEKSRLLSDRFSAERPKGSFSTLEIQRTEQGDSAMYLCASSPRGLELDTQYFGPGTRLTVL.

The chain carries TRBV5-8 and TRBJ1-1; 8 bases match TRBD1. V dropped 3 bases and J dropped 0; count of bases not matched to a gene: 4. The CDR3 is made up of 15 amino acids. Germline V CDR1 and CDR2: SGHTS, YDEGEE. The CDR3 DNA reads as TGTGCCAGCAGCTCTCAGGGGGCCATGAACACTGAAGCTTTCTTT. This translates into CASSSQGAMNTEAFF.

The chain couples TRBV5-6 to TRBJ2-3, with D perhaps TRBD2 (6 bases). CDR1 is SGHDT and CDR2 is YYEEEE in the germline V gene. The CDR3 sequence is 13 residues long. Trimming removed 3 bases at V and 8 bases at J, with 13 bases between. This CDR3 is CASSYLGLVTQYF. The CDR3 coding sequence is TGTGCCAGCAGCTACTTGGGACTCGTTACGCAGTATTTT.

The chain couples TRBV7-9 to TRBJ1-2; 7 bases agree with TRBD1. The V segment lost 3 bases and the J segment 3 bases; nucleotides outside the gene matches: 1. Germline CDR1 is SEHNR and CDR2 is FQNEAQ (reference sequence). CDR3 size: 13 residues. In DNA form, the CDR3 reads TGTGCCAGCAGCTTGGGGACAGACTATGGCTACACCTTC. This translates into CASSLGTDYGYTF.

This sequence joins TRBV5-1 and TRBJ2-3, with TRBD1 matching 12 bases. V lost 0 bases to trimming and J lost 7 bases; unmatched junction nucleotides: 6. This CDR3 has 16 amino acids. CDR1 SGHRS and CDR2 YFSETQ come from the germline V gene. CDR3 coding DNA: TGCGCCAGCAGCTTGGCCGGGACAGGGGGCATGAATACGCAGTATTTT. Protein: CASSLAGTGGMNTQYF.

Notes on this clone: A junction end diverges from the germline sequence, so it may reflect a read error. V usage is TRBV7-9 and J usage is TRBJ2-7; perhaps TRBD2 as D (5 bases). CDR1 is SEHNR, CDR2 FQNEAQ, per germline (reference sequence). The CDR3 sequence is 16 residues long. The CDR3 protein is CSSSTQGISSGIEQYF. CDR3 nucleotide sequence: TGTTCCAGCAGCACCCAAGGGATCTCCTCCGGGATAGAGCAGTACTTC.

The J gene is TRBJ1-1, the V gene TRBV19, with a tentative D call TRBD1 (5 bases). CDR1 LNHDA and CDR2 SQIVND come from the germline V gene (reference sequence). Deletions cut 5 bases from V and 0 bases from J, with 13 bases between. The CDR3 covers 15 residues. This chain's CDR3 is CASSGRQWVNTEAFF. The CDR3 coding sequence is TGTGCCAGTAGTGGCCGACAGTGGGTGAACACTGAAGCTTTCTTT.

The gene calls are TRBV7-9 and TRBJ2-5; 11 bases fit TRBD2. V lost 5 bases and J lost 3; bases outside the gene matches: 17. The CDR3 spans 19 residues. Germline assignment: CDR1 SEHNR and CDR2 FQNEAQ (reference sequence). The CDR3 bases are TGTGCCAGCAGCGTACGTCGACTAGCGGGGCCACTTACCGAAGAGACCCAGTACTTC. It codes for CASSVRRLAGPLTEETQYF. The full variable domain, rest sourced from reference TRBV7-9 and TRBJ2-5, is DTGVSQNPRHKITKRGQNVTFRCDPISEHNRLYWYRQTLGQGPEFLTYFQNEAQLEKSRLLSDRFSAERPKGSFSTLEIQRTEQGDSAMYLCASSVRRLAGPLTEETQYFGPGTRLLVL.

The rearrangement links TRBV7-9 to TRBJ1-5, with D tentatively TRBD1 (6 bases). V was shortened by 5 bases and J by 4 bases, with 21 bases between the two germline ends. Germline loops: CDR1 SEHNR, CDR2 FQNEAQ (reference sequence). The CDR3 extends over 17 amino acids. The chain's CDR3 is CASSLQGRGERNQPQHF. The CDR3 nucleotides read TGTGCCAGCAGCCTACAGGGTAGAGGGGAAAGAAATCAGCCCCAGCATTTT.

A remark on this clone: A read error may account for a junction end that differs from germline. CDR3 sequence (DNA): TGTGCTAGCAGCTTGGGGCTAGCGGGGACGGCCCAGTACTTC. Its translation is CASSLGLAGTAQYF. The chain combines TRBV7-7 with TRBJ2-5; 9 bases align to TRBD2. The CDR3 spans 14 residues. CDR1 SSHAT and CDR2 FNYEAQ come from the germline V gene (reference sequence).

This clone was observed once. The junction differs from germline at one of its ends, possibly a read error. This chain connects TRBV7-7 to TRBJ2-3; tentative D call: TRBD2 (5 bases). CDR3 length: 13 residues. Germline V CDR1 and CDR2: SSHAT, FNYEAQ (reference sequence). CDR3 nucleotides: TGTGCTAGCAGCCTCGCGGAGGCAGATACGCAGTATTTT. This sequence encodes CASSLAEADTQYF.

The gene calls are TRBV27 and TRBJ2-5; 12 bases fit TRBD2. CDR1 MNHEY and CDR2 SMNVEV come from the germline V gene (reference sequence). The CDR3 is 17 amino acids. J lost 3 bases, V lost 0 bases, and 5 bases had no gene match. Written as DNA, the CDR3 is TGTGCCAGCAGTTTATCTTGGACTAGCGGGGTTAAAGAGACCCAGTACTTC. Encoded protein: CASSLSWTSGVKETQYF.

The chain is built from TRBV2 and TRBJ1-2; 10 positions match TRBD1. This CDR3 comprises 14 residues. CDR1 is SNHLY, CDR2 FYNNEI, per germline. The J segment lost 1 base and the V segment lost 5 bases, leaving 1 base of the junction unmatched. The CDR3: CASSRTGGNYGYTF. The CDR3 DNA sequence: TGTGCCAGCAGTCGGACAGGGGGTAACTATGGCTACACCTTC.